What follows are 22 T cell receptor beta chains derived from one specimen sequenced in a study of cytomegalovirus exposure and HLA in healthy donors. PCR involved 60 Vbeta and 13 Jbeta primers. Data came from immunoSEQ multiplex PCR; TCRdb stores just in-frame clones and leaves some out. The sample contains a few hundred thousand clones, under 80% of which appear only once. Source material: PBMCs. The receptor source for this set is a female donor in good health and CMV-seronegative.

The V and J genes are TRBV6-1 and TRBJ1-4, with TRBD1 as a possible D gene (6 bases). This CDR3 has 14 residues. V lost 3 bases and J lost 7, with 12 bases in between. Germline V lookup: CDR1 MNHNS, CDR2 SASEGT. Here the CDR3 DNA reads TGTGCCAGCAGTGAGCAGCCCAGGGGTGAAAAACTGTTTTTT. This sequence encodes CASSEQPRGEKLFF.

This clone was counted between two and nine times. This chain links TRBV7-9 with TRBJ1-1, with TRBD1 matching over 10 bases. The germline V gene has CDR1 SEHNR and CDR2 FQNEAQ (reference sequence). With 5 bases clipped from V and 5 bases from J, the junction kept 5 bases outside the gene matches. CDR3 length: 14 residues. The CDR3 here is CASSTGQGRTEAFF. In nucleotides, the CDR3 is TGTGCCAGCAGCACGGGACAGGGGAGGACTGAAGCTTTCTTT. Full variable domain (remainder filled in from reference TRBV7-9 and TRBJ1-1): DTGVSQNPRHKITKRGQNVTFRCDPISEHNRLYWYRQTLGQGPEFLTYFQNEAQLEKSRLLSDRFSAERPKGSFSTLEIQRTEQGDSAMYLCASSTGQGRTEAFFGQGTRLTVV.

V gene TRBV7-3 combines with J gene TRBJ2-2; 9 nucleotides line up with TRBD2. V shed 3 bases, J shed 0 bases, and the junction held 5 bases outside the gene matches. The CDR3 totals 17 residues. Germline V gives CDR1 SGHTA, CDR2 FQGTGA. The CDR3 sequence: CASSFLAGNANTGELFF. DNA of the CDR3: TGTGCCAGCAGCTTTCTAGCGGGGAACGCGAACACCGGGGAGCTGTTTTTT.

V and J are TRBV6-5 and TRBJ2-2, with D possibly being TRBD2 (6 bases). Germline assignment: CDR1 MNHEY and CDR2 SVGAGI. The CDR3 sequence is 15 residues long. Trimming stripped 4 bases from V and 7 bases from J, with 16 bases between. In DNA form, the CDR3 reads TGTGCCAGCAGTTCCACCCTCGTGCGGGACGGGGAGCTGTTTTTT. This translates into CASSSTLVRDGELFF.

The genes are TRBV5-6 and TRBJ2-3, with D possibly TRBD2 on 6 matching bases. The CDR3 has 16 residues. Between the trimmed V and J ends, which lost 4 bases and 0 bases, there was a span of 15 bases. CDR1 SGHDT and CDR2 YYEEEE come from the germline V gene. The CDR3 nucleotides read TGTGCCAGCAGCATGTGGGGGGAGACCAGCACAGATACGCAGTATTTT. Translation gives CASSMWGETSTDTQYF. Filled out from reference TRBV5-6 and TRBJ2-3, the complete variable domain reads DAGVTQSPTHLIKTRGQQVTLRCSPKSGHDTVSWYQQALGQGPQFIFQYYEEEERQRGNFPDRFSGHQFPNYSSELNVNALLLGDSALYLCASSMWGETSTDTQYFGPGTRLTVL.

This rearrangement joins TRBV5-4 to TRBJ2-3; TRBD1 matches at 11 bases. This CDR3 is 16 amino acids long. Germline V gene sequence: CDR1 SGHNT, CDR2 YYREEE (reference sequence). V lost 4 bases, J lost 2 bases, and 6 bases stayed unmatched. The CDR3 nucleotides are TGTGCCAGCAGCCTCCGGACAGGGGGCATCACAGATACGCAGTATTTT. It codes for CASSLRTGGITDTQYF.

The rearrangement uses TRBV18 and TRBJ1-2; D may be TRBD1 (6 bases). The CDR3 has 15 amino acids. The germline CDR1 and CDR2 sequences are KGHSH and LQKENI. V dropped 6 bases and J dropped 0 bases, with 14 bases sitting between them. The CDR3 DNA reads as TGTGCCAGCTCTCCGGACAGAAACTCTAACTATGGCTACACCTTC. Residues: CASSPDRNSNYGYTF.

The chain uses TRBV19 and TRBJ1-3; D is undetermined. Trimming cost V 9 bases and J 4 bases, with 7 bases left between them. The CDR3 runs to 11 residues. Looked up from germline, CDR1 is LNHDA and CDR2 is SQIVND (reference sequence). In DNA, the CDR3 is TGTGCCAGCCTATTAGGAAACACCATATATTTT. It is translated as CASLLGNTIYF.

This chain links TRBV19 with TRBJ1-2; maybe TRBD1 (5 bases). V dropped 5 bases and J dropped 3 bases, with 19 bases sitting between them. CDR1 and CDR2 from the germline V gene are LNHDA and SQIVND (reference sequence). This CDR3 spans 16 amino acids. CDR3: CASSSHYRGPDYGYTF. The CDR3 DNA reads TGTGCCAGTAGTTCCCATTATAGGGGCCCCGACTATGGCTACACCTTC.

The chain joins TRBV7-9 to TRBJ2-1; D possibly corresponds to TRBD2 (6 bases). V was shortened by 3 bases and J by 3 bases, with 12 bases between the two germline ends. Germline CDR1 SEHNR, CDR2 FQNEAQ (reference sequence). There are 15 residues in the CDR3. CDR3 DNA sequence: TGTGCCAGCAGCTTTGAGCTAGCGTACTACAATGAGCAGTTCTTC. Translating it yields CASSFELAYYNEQFF. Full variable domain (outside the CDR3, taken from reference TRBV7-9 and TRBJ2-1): DTGVSQNPRHKITKRGQNVTFRCDPISEHNRLYWYRQTLGQGPEFLTYFQNEAQLEKSRLLSDRFSAERPKGSFSTLEIQRTEQGDSAMYLCASSFELAYYNEQFFGPGTRLTVL.

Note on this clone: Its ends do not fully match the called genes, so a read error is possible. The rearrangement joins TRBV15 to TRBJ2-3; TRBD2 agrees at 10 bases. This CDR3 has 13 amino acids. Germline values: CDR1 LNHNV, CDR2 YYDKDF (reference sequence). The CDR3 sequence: CATSRFSSGRTSF. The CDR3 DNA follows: TGTGCCACCAGCAGATTTTCTAGCGGGAGAACCTCTTTT.

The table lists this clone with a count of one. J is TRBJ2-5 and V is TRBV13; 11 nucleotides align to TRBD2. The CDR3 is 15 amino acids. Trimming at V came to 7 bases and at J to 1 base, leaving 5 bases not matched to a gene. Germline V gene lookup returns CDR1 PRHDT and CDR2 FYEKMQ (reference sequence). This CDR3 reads CASIRLAGPQETQYF. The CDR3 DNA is TGTGCCAGCATCCGACTAGCGGGGCCCCAAGAGACCCAGTACTTC.

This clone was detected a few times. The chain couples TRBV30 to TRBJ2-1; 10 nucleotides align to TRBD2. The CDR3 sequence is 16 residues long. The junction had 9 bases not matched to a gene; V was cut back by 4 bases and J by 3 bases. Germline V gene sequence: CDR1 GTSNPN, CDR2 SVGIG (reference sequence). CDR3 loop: CAWNQGGLAFYNEQFF. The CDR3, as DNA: TGTGCCTGGAACCAAGGGGGACTAGCGTTCTACAATGAGCAGTTCTTC.

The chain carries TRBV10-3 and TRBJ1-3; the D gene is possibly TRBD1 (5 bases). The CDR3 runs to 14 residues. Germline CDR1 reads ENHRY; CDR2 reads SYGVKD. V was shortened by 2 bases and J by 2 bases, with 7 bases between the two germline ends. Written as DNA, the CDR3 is TGTGCCATCAGTGAGGGGGGGACTGGAAACACCATATATTTT. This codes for CAISEGGTGNTIYF.

As DNA, the CDR3 is TGCGCCAGCAGCTTGGGGCCCCAGGGGAACGATGGCTACACCTTC. Translated: CASSLGPQGNDGYTF. V is TRBV5-1 and J is TRBJ1-2, with a tentative D call TRBD1 (6 bases). Trimming left V 0 bases short and J 6 bases short, with 15 bases between. CDR1 and CDR2 from the germline V gene are SGHRS and YFSETQ. This CDR3 contains 15 residues.

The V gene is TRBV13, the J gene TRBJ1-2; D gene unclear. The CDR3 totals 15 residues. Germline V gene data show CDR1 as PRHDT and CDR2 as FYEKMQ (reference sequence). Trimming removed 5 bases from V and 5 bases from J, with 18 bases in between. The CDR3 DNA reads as TGTGCCAGCAGCCCAGGACTCCCATCCCCGTATGGCTACACCTTC. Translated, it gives CASSPGLPSPYGYTF.

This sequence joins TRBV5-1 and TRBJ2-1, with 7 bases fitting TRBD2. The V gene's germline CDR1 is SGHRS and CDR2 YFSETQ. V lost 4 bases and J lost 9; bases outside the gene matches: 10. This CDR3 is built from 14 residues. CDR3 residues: CASSPAGVGGEQFF. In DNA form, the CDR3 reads TGCGCCAGCAGCCCGGCGGGAGTAGGAGGTGAGCAGTTCTTC.

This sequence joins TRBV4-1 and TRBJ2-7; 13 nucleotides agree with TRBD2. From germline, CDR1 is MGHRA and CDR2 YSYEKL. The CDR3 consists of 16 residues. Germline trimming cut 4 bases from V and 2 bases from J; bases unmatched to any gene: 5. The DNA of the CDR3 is TGCGCCAGCAGCCCACCCGGGACTAGCGGGGCCTACGAGCAGTACTTC. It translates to CASSPPGTSGAYEQYF.

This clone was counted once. The CDR3 DNA reads TGTGCCTGGAGTCGGACAGGGGGCGCGGTTGGCAACAATCAGCCCCAGCATTTT. This gives the protein CAWSRTGGAVGNNQPQHF. The rearrangement uses TRBV30 and TRBJ1-5; 11 bases agree with TRBD1. The junction had 12 bases not matched to a gene; V was cut back by 2 bases and J by 3 bases. The V gene's germline CDR1 is GTSNPN and CDR2 SVGIG (reference sequence). This CDR3 has 18 residues.

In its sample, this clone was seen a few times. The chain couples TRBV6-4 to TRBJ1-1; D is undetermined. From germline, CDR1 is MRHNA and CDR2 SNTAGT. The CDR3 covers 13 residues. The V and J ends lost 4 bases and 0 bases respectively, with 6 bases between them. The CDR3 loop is CASSAGMNTEAFF. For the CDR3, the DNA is TGTGCCAGCAGTGCGGGGATGAACACTGAAGCTTTCTTT.

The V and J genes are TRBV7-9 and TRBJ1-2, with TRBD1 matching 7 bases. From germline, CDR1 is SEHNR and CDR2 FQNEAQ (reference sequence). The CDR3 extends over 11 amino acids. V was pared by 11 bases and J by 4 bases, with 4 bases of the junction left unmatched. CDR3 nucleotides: TGTGCCGGAAGGGACAGCTATGGCTACACCTTC. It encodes CAGRDSYGYTF.

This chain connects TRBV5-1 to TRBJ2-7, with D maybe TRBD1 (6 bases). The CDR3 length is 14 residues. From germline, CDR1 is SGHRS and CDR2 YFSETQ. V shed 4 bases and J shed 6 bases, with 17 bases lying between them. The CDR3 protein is CASSPSGAGVEQYF. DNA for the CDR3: TGCGCCAGCAGCCCCTCAGGGGCCGGGGTCGAGCAGTACTTC.